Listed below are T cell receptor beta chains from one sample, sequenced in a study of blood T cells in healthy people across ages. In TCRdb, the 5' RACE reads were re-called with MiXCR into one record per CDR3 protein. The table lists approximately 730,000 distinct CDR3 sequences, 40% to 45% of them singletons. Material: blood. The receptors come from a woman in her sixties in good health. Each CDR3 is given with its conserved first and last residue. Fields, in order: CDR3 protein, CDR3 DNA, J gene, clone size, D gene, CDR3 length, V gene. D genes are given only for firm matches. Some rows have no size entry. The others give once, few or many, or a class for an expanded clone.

CASSLAGERNYEQYF TGTGCCAGCAGTCTAGCGGGAGAAAGGAACTACGAGCAGTACTTC TRBJ2-7 NA TRBD2 15 TRBV6-2/TRBV6-3
CASSPLGTFRETQYF TGTGCCAGCTCACCCCTCGGGACTTTTCGGGAGACCCAGTACTTC TRBJ2-5 few NA 15 TRBV18
CASSLDRIYGYTF TGTGCCAGCAGCTTGGACAGGATCTATGGCTACACCTTC TRBJ1-2 many TRBD1 13 TRBV7-2
CASSFSRDPYNEQFF TGTGCCAGCAGTTTCAGCAGAGATCCTTACAATGAGCAGTTCTTC TRBJ2-1 NA NA 15 TRBV27
CSARVQQGAGEAFF TGCAGTGCTAGAGTCCAACAGGGGGCCGGTGAAGCTTTCTTT TRBJ1-1 few TRBD1 14 TRBV20-1
CSASTGANTEAFF TGCAGTGCTAGTACAGGGGCGAACACTGAAGCTTTCTTT TRBJ1-1 few TRBD1 13 TRBV20-1
CAISESTGVVLFF TGTGCCATCAGTGAGTCGACAGGGGTAGTGCTGTTTTTT TRBJ2-2 NA TRBD1 13 TRBV10-3
CSASAGANYGYTF TGCAGTGCTAGCGCCGGGGCAAACTATGGCTACACCTTC TRBJ1-2 NA NA 13 TRBV20-1
CASRTSGSEQYF TGTGCCAGCAGAACTAGCGGGAGTGAGCAGTACTTC TRBJ2-7 few TRBD2 12 TRBV11-1
CAIRTSGDEQFF TGTGCCATCAGAACCTCAGGGGATGAGCAGTTCTTC TRBJ2-1 few NA 12 TRBV10-3
CSVIGGPNQPQHF TGCAGCGTTATCGGGGGTCCCAATCAGCCCCAGCATTTT TRBJ1-5 NA NA 13 TRBV29-1
CATLDATYGYTF TGTGCCACCCTGGACGCCACCTATGGCTACACCTTC TRBJ1-2 many NA 12 TRBV10-3
CAISESGPGGALGEQFF TGTGCCATCAGTGAGTCGGGGCCCGGGGGGGCCCTAGGGGAGCAGTTCTTC TRBJ2-1 few TRBD2 17 TRBV10-3
CASSFIRLAGTGELFF TGTGCCAGCAGCTTTATACGGCTAGCGGGCACCGGGGAGCTGTTTTTT TRBJ2-2 few TRBD2 16 TRBV7-8
CSARRDSPNSPLHF TGCAGTGCTAGACGGGACAGTCCGAATTCACCCCTCCACTTT TRBJ1-6 NA TRBD1 14 TRBV20-1
CSARSSWEGRGDNQPQHF TGCAGTGCTAGGTCTAGTTGGGAAGGCAGGGGGGACAATCAGCCCCAGCATTTT TRBJ1-5 NA TRBD1 18 TRBV20-1
CASSSPGSYTQYF TGTGCCAGCAGCTCGCCTGGGTCCTATACGCAGTATTTT TRBJ2-3 NA NA 13 TRBV5-6
CASRPGGWAGAYEQYF TGTGCCAGCAGACCTGGCGGTTGGGCAGGGGCCTACGAGCAGTACTTC TRBJ2-7 few NA 16 TRBV6-2/TRBV6-3
CASSPLGLAGGRNEQYF TGTGCCAGCAGCCCTTTGGGACTAGCGGGGGGACGGAATGAGCAGTACTTC TRBJ2-5 few TRBD2 17 TRBV7-3
CASSTGQDPNQPQHF TGTGCCAGCAGCACGGGACAGGACCCTAATCAGCCCCAGCATTTT TRBJ1-5 NA TRBD1 15 TRBV7-9
CSASASGRTEAFF TGCAGTGCTAGCGCCTCGGGACGGACTGAAGCTTTCTTT TRBJ1-1 few NA 13 TRBV20-1
CSAGRADTQYF TGCAGTGCTGGGAGAGCAGATACGCAGTATTTT TRBJ2-3 few NA 11 TRBV20-1
CASSPPGIGELFF TGTGCCAGCTCACCACCGGGGATCGGGGAGCTGTTTTTT TRBJ2-2 NA NA 13 TRBV18
CATSFGGVRAYEQYF TGTGCCACCTCCTTCGGGGGGGTTCGCGCCTACGAGCAGTACTTC TRBJ2-7 NA TRBD2 15 TRBV12-3/TRBV12-4
CSARDASSGANVLTF TGCAGTGCTAGAGACGCCAGCTCTGGGGCCAACGTCCTGACTTTC TRBJ2-6 NA NA 15 TRBV20-1
CASSYDSGRGQYF TGTGCCAGCAGCTACGACTCCGGAAGGGGGCAGTACTTC TRBJ2-5 NA NA 13 TRBV5-4
CSARASDIRETQYF TGCAGTGCTAGGGCAAGCGATATCCGAGAGACCCAGTACTTC TRBJ2-5 NA NA 14 TRBV20-1
CSALSRDNEQFF TGCAGTGCTCTATCTAGGGACAATGAGCAGTTCTTC TRBJ2-1 NA NA 12 TRBV20-1
CASLGQNYEQYF TGTGCCAGCCTTGGACAGAACTACGAGCAGTACTTC TRBJ2-7 NA NA 12 TRBV28
CASSPRGLRGYTF TGTGCCAGCAGCCCCCGGGGCCTCAGGGGCTACACCTTC TRBJ1-2 NA NA 13 TRBV3-1
CSAGQFSGANVLTF TGCAGTGCAGGACAGTTCTCTGGGGCCAACGTCCTGACTTTC TRBJ2-6 NA NA 14 TRBV20-1
CSAGQSAKNIQYF TGCAGTGCTGGACAGTCAGCCAAAAACATTCAGTACTTC TRBJ2-4 few NA 13 TRBV20-1
CASSLWAGGSGANVLTF TGCGCCAGCAGCTTGTGGGCTGGGGGGTCAGGGGCCAACGTCCTGACTTTC TRBJ2-6 NA NA 17 TRBV5-1
CASSQDMRREEKLFF TGTGCCAGCAGCCAAGATATGCGGAGGGAAGAAAAACTGTTTTTT TRBJ1-4 NA NA 15 TRBV3-1
CASSPSGVGGSYEQYF TGTGCCAGCAGCCCCAGCGGAGTGGGAGGCTCCTACGAGCAGTACTTC TRBJ2-7 NA NA 16 TRBV7-9
CASSPHLGGILDTQYF TGTGCCAGCAGCCCCCACTTGGGGGGGATCTTAGATACGCAGTATTTT TRBJ2-3 NA TRBD2 16 TRBV3-1
CASSQGAAGEETQYF TGTGCCAGCAGCCAAGGGGCTGCGGGAGAAGAGACCCAGTACTTC TRBJ2-5 NA TRBD2 15 TRBV4-2
CASSITSGSYTQYF TGTGCCAGCAGTATCACTAGCGGGAGCTATACGCAGTATTTT TRBJ2-3 few TRBD2 14 TRBV7-3
CGIPAGGLDGELFF TGCGGTATACCGGCAGGGGGCCTAGACGGGGAGCTGTTTTTT TRBJ2-2 NA TRBD1 14 TRBV29-1
CASSSTAGAYEQYF TGCGCCAGCAGCTCTACCGCGGGGGCATACGAGCAGTACTTC TRBJ2-7 few NA 14 TRBV5-1
CSAIRASEGEAFF TGCAGTGCCATCCGGGCTTCCGAGGGGGAAGCTTTCTTT TRBJ1-1 NA NA 13 TRBV20-1
CASSRDSSSGANVLTF TGTGCCAGCAGCCGGGACAGTAGCTCTGGGGCCAACGTCCTGACTTTC TRBJ2-6 NA TRBD1 16 TRBV2
CASILHTGAVSTDTQYF TGTGCCAGCATTTTACACACAGGGGCCGTAAGCACAGATACGCAGTATTTT TRBJ2-3 few TRBD1 17 TRBV6-6
CASSLLELLSSYNEQFF TGCGCCAGCAGCTTGCTCGAGCTCCTTAGCTCCTACAATGAGCAGTTCTTC TRBJ2-1 many NA 17 TRBV5-1
CASSLGGRVYSDAQYF TGTGCCAGCAGCTTAGGTGGACGAGTGTATTCAGATGCGCAGTATTTT TRBJ2-3 NA NA 16 TRBV7-2
CVSSLVGADLSYEQYF TGTGTCAGCAGCCTAGTAGGAGCGGACCTCTCCTACGAGCAGTACTTC TRBJ2-7 NA NA 16 TRBV7-3
CASSVVGAANTGELFF TGTGCCAGCAGCGTAGTTGGAGCGGCGAACACCGGGGAGCTGTTTTTT TRBJ2-2 NA NA 16 TRBV9
CASSPPGRSYNEQFF TGTGCCAGCTCACCACCGGGACGGAGCTACAATGAGCAGTTCTTC TRBJ2-1 NA NA 15 TRBV18
CASSPNDQETQYF TGTGCCAGCTCACCAAACGACCAAGAGACCCAGTACTTC TRBJ2-5 NA NA 13 TRBV18
CASILAGERNEQFF TGTGCCAGCATCCTAGCGGGAGAGCGCAATGAGCAGTTCTTC TRBJ2-1 few TRBD2 14 TRBV28
CATSRDPQGGEKLFF TGTGCCACCAGCAGAGATCCCCAGGGAGGCGAAAAACTGTTTTTT TRBJ1-4 NA NA 15 TRBV15
CSARDPGIYGYTF TGCAGTGCTAGAGATCCGGGGATTTATGGCTACACCTTC TRBJ1-2 few NA 13 TRBV20-1
CSARESTANTEAFF TGCAGTGCTAGAGAAAGTACAGCGAACACTGAAGCTTTCTTT TRBJ1-1 few NA 14 TRBV20-1
CSALRGILYQETQYF TGCAGTGCTCTAAGGGGGATCCTGTACCAAGAGACCCAGTACTTC TRBJ2-5 NA NA 15 TRBV20-1